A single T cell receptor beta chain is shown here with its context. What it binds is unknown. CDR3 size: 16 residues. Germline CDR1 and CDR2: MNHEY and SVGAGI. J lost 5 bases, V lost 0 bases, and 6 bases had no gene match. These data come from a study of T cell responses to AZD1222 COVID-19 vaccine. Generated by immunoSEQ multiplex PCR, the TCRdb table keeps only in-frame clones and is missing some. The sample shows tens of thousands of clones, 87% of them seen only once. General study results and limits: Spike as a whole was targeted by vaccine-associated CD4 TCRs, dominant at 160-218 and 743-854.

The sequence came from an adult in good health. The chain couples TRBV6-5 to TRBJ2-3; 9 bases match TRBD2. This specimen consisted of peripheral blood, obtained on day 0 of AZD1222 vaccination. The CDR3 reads CASSYSGLAGQDTQYF. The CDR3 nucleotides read TGTGCCAGCAGTTACTCGGGGCTAGCGGGGCAAGATACGCAGTATTTT.